The clone carrying this TCR beta chain came up a few times. Its cognate antigen is unknown. These data are taken from a study of beta chain features in type 1 diabetes. Findings and caveats of the study: Moderately but significantly shorter TCRB CDR3s were found in Type 1 diabetes patients in all four CD4+ subsets.

Isolated RNA was reverse transcribed in full, so expressed TCRB transcripts were sequenced. Method: immunoSEQ multiplex PCR; TCRdb's copy keeps in-frame clones and lacks some. The sample shows more than 550,000 clones, 11% to 15% of them seen only once. Germline-derived CDR1 and CDR2 are LGHNA and YSLEER. This CDR3 comprises 15 residues. V dropped 0 bases and J dropped 1 base, with 8 bases sitting between them. The sequenced material came from naive CD4+ T cells from blood. This sequence joins TRBV4-3 and TRBJ2-3; no firm D call. The sequence came from a man younger than 35 with type 1 diabetes. In DNA form, the CDR3 reads TGCGCCAGCAGCCAAGATACTCAGGGCACAGATACGCAGTATTTT. Translated, it gives CASSQDTQGTDTQYF.